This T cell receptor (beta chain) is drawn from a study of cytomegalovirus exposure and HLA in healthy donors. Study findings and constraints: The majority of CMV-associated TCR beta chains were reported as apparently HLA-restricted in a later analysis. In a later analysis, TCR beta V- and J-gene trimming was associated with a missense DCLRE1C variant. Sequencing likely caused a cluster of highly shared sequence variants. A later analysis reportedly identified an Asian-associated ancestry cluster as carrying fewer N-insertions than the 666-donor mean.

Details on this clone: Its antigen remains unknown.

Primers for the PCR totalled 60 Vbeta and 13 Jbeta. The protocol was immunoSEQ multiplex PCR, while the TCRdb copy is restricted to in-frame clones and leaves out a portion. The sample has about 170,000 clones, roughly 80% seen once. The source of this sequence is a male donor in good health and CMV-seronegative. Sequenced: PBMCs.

The CDR3 nucleotides read TGTGCCAGCAGTCAGACATCTCCTCAAGAGACCCAGTACTTC. Its translation: CASSQTSPQETQYF. The V gene is TRBV28, the J gene TRBJ2-5, with D hard to call. V was pared by 5 bases and J by 2 bases, with 12 bases between. The length of the CDR3 is 14 residues. CDR1 MDHEN and CDR2 SYDVKM come from the germline V gene. Together with reference TRBV28 and TRBJ2-5, the CDR3 gives the full variable domain: DVKVTQSSRYLVKRTGEKVFLECVQDMDHENMFWYRQDPGLGLRLIYFSYDVKMKEKGDIPEGYSVSREKKERFSLILESASTNQTSMYLCASSQTSPQETQYFGPGTRLLVL.